This TCR beta chain was captured in a study of Ad26.COV2.S vaccination and SARS-CoV-2 variants. The germline gives CDR1 MGHRA, CDR2 YSYEKL. V lost 1 base and J lost 4, with 17 bases in between. This CDR3 is built from 17 residues. TCRdb keeps only in-frame clones here, not all; method: immunoSEQ multiplex PCR. This sample has roughly 700,000 clones, with roughly 90% found just once. As to treatment: 15 to 20 received Ad26.COV2.S at low or high dose, single or two shots; five or six received placebo; per-sample allocation not given. Following the first vaccine or placebo injection, samples were taken on day 63.

The source was peripheral blood, collected in a trial of Ad26.COV2.S vaccine versus placebo. The receptor was isolated from a person aged 18-65 years who received the Ad26.COV2.S COVID-19 vaccine or a placebo. The V gene is TRBV4-1, the J gene TRBJ1-5; TRBD1 might be the D (6 bases). The CDR3 DNA reads TGCGCCAGCAGCCAAGTCGCCTCCGGGGGCTGGAATCAGCCCCAGCATTTT. It yields the protein CASSQVASGGWNQPQHF.